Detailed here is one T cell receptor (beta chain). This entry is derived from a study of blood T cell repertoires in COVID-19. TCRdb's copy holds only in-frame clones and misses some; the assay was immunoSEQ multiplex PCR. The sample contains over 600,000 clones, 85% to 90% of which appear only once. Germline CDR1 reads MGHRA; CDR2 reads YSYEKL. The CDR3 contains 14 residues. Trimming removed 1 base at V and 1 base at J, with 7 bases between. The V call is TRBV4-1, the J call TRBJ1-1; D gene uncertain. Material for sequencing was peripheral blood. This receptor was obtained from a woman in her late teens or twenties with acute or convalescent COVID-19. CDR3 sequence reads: CASSQGVRNTEAFF. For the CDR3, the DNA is TGCGCCAGCAGCCAAGGAGTTCGGAACACTGAAGCTTTCTTT.